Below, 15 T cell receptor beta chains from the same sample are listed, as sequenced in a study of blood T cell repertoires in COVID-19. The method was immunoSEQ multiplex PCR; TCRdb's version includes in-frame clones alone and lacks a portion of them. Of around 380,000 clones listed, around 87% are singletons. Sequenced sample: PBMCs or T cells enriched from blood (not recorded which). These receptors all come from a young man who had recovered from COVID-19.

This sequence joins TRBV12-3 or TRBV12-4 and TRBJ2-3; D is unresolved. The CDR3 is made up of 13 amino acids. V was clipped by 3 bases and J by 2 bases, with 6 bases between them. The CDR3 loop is CASSFLPTDTQYF. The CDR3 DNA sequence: TGTGCCAGCAGTTTTCTCCCCACAGATACGCAGTATTTT.

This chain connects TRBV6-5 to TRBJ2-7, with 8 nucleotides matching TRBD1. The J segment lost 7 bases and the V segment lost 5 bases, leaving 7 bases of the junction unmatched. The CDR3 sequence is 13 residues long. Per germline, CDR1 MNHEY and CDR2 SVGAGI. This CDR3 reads CASSRTGPLEQYF. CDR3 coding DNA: TGTGCCAGCAGTCGGACAGGGCCCCTGGAGCAGTACTTC.

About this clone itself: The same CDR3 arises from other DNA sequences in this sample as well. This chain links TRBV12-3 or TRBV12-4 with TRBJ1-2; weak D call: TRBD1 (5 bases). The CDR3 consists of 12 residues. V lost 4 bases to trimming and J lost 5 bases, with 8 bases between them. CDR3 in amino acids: CASSSGGYGYTF. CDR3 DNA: TGTGCCAGCAGTTCGGGGGGATATGGCTACACCTTC.

CDR3 region: CASSPPAPAGRTEAFF. CDR3 sequence (DNA): TGTGCCAGCTCACCACCGGCGCCAGCGGGAAGGACTGAAGCTTTCTTT. The V call is TRBV18, the J call TRBJ1-1; no clear D. Trimming pared 0 bases from V and 5 bases from J, leaving 16 bases between. The CDR3 is 16 residues long. CDR1 KGHSH and CDR2 LQKENI come from the germline V gene.

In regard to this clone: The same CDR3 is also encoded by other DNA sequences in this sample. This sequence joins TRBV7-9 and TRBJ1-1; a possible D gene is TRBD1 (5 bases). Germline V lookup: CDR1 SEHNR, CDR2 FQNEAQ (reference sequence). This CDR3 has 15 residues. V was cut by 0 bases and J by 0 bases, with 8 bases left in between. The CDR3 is CASSLAGRVNTEAFF. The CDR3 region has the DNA TGTGCCAGCAGCTTAGCCGGCAGGGTGAACACTGAAGCTTTCTTT.

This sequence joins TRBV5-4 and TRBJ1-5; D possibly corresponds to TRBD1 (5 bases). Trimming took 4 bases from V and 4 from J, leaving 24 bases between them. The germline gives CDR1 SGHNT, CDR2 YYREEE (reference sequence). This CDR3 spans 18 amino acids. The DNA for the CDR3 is TGTGCCAGCAGCCACCTTCAACAACCGGACACGGAGAATCAGCCCCAGCATTTT. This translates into CASSHLQQPDTENQPQHF.

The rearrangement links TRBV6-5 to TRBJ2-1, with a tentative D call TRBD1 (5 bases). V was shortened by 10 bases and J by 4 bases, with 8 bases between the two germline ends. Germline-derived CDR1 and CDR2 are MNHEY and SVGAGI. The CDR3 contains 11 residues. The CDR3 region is CATKGYNEQFF. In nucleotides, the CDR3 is TGTGCCACAAAGGGGTACAATGAGCAGTTCTTC.

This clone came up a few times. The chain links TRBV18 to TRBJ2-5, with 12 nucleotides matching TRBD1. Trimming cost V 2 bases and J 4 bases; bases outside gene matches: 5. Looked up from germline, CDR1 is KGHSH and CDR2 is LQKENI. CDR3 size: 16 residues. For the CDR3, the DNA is TGTGCCAGCTCACCAACGGGACAGGGGGCGGGAGAGACCCAGTACTTC. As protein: CASSPTGQGAGETQYF.

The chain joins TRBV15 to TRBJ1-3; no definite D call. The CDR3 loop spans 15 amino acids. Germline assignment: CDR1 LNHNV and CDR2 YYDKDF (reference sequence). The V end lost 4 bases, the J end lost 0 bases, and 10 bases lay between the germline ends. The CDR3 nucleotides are TGTGCCACCAGCATAAATCCGAGCTCTGGAAACACCATATATTTT. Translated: CATSINPSSGNTIYF.

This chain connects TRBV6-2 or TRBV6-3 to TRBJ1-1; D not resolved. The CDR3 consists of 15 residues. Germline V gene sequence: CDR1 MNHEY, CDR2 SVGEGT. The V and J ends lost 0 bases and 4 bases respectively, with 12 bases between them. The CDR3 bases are TGTGCCAGCAGTTACTCGTTACCTACGGGCACTGAAGCTTTCTTT. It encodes CASSYSLPTGTEAFF.

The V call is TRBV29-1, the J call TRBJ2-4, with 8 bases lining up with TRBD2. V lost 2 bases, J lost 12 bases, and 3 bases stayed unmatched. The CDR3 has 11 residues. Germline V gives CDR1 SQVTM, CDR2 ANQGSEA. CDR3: CSVELREGQYF. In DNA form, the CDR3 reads TGCAGCGTTGAACTACGGGAGGGTCAGTACTTC.

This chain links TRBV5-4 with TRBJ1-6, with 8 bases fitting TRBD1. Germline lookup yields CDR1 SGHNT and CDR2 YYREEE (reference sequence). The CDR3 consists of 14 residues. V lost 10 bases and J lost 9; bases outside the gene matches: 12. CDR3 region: CAARKQGEGSPLHF. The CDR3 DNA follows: TGTGCCGCGAGAAAACAGGGGGAGGGTTCACCCCTCCACTTT.

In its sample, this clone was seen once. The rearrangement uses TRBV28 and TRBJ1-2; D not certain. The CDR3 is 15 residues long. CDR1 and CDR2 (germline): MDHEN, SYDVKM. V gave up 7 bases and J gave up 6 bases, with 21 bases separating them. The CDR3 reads CASTGIILYMDGYTF. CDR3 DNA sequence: TGTGCCAGCACCGGGATAATTTTATATATGGATGGCTACACCTTC.

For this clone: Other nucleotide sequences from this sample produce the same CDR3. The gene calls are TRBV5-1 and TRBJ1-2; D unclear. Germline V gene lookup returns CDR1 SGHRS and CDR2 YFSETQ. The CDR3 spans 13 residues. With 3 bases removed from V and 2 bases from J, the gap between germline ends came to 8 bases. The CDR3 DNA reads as TGCGCCAGCAGCTCGACGGGGAACTATGGCTACACCTTC. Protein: CASSSTGNYGYTF.

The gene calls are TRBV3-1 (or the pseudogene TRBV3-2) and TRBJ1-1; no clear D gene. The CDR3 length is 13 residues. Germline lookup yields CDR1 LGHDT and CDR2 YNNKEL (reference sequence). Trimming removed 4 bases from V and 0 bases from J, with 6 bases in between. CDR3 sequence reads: CASSLGMNTEAFF. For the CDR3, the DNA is TGTGCCAGCAGCCTCGGGATGAACACTGAAGCTTTCTTT.